Shown below are 13 T cell receptor beta chains from a single sample sequenced in a study of human T cells and chemical hapten exposure. The time point denotes: patch test 1, 2 weeks after DPC sensitization. Treatment given: therapeutic diphenylcyclopropenone sensitization with weekly scalp DPC. TCRdb reanalysed the RACE reads using MiXCR and keeps one entry per CDR3 protein. This table holds tens of thousands of distinct CDR3 sequences, about 31% found once. Sample: whole blood, taken in connection with sensitization to the hapten diphenylcyclopropenone (DPC). All receptors come from a middle-aged man with alopecia areata. Some clones in this sample may be carry-over from other donors' samples.

This sequence joins TRBV14 and TRBJ2-7; 10 nucleotides agree with TRBD2. The CDR3 runs 16 residues. Germline V lookup: CDR1 SGHDN, CDR2 FVKESK. J gave up 3 bases and V 0 bases, and 5 bases lay outside the gene matches. CDR3 DNA sequence: TGTGCCAGCAGCCAAGAATGGACTAGCGGCAACTACGAGCAGTACTTC. Translation gives CASSQEWTSGNYEQYF.

This sequence joins TRBV20-1 and TRBJ2-7; 9 bases map to TRBD2. The CDR3 sequence is 14 residues long. The V and J ends lost 1 base and 4 bases, in that order; junction bases with no gene match: 5. Per germline, CDR1 DFQATT and CDR2 SNEGSKA (reference sequence). For the CDR3, the DNA is TGCAGTGCTAGAGTGCCAGCGGGGGGATACGAGCAGTACTTC. Protein: CSARVPAGGYEQYF.

This clonotype was observed a handful of times. V usage is TRBV28 and J usage is TRBJ2-7; D is perhaps TRBD1 (6 bases). Trimming pared 6 bases from V and 9 bases from J, leaving 24 bases between. The CDR3 runs 15 residues. Germline CDR1 MDHEN, CDR2 SYDVKM. CDR3 nucleotide sequence: TGTGCCAGCAGGGCCAGTGGGGGCTCTGTAAACGGGCAGTACTTC. The encoded protein is CASRASGGSVNGQYF.

This chain joins TRBV27 and TRBJ1-5; 8 bases map to TRBD1. The CDR3 covers 15 residues. V shed 2 bases and J 0 bases; nucleotides not matched to a gene: 0. Germline CDR1 reads MNHEY; CDR2 reads SMNVEV (reference sequence). The CDR3 loop is CASSLGQGSNQPQHF. The CDR3 DNA follows: TGTGCCAGCAGTTTAGGACAGGGTAGCAATCAGCCCCAGCATTTT.

This chain uses TRBV12-3 or TRBV12-4 with TRBJ1-5; the D is unclear. The CDR3 runs to 13 residues. V was trimmed by 5 bases and J by 5 bases, leaving 10 bases between them. Written as DNA, the CDR3 is TGTGCCAGCAGTCCCGCAAAGGATCAGCCCCAGCATTTT. Translation gives CASSPAKDQPQHF.

The J gene is TRBJ2-7, the V gene TRBV27; TRBD1 matches 7 bases. This CDR3 region has 14 residues. After removal of 3 bases from V and 4 bases from J, the junction contained 6 bases not matched to a gene. Germline CDR1 is MNHEY and CDR2 is SMNVEV (reference sequence). DNA for the CDR3: TGTGCCAGCAGTTTTGGACAGGCTTCGTACGAGCAGTACTTC. It codes for CASSFGQASYEQYF.

This clonotype appeared a single time. This rearrangement joins TRBV20-1 to TRBJ2-1; 13 positions match TRBD2. CDR3 length equals 15 residues. V lost 2 bases to trimming and J lost 7 bases; unmatched junction nucleotides: 5. Germline CDR1 DFQATT, CDR2 SNEGSKA (reference sequence). The CDR3 is CSARRTSGSFNEQFF. CDR3 DNA sequence: TGCAGTGCTAGAAGGACTAGCGGGAGTTTTAATGAGCAGTTCTTC.

A word on this clonotype: A read error may explain this, as a much larger clone is one base away. The V call is TRBV5-8, the J call TRBJ2-1; 9 bases line up with TRBD2. J lost 0 bases, V lost 3 bases, and 1 base had no gene match. Germline V gene data show CDR1 as SGHTS and CDR2 as YDEGEE. The CDR3 loop spans 15 amino acids. The CDR3 loop reads CASSSSGISYNEQFF. The CDR3 DNA is TGTGCCAGCAGCTCTAGCGGGATCTCCTACAATGAGCAGTTCTTC.

This chain links TRBV2 with TRBJ2-4; TRBD1 aligns across 9 bases. V lost 6 bases to trimming and J lost 4 bases; unmatched junction nucleotides: 7. This CDR3 contains 15 residues. CDR1 and CDR2 (germline): SNHLY, FYNNEI. The CDR3 is CASRGDRAGKNIQYF. The DNA for the CDR3 is TGTGCCAGCAGGGGGGACAGGGCCGGGAAAAACATTCAGTACTTC.

This clonotype showed up just a few times. This chain joins TRBV28 and TRBJ1-2; TRBD1 is a possible D gene (5 bases). The CDR3 sequence is 14 residues long. The V end was cut by 1 base, the J end by 6 bases, with 12 bases between. CDR1 is MDHEN, CDR2 SYDVKM, per germline. The CDR3 coding sequence is TGTGCCAGCAGTTTATCCCTGACGGGGGATGGCTACACCTTC. Its protein is CASSLSLTGDGYTF.

This clonotype was detected a few times. The chain has TRBV11-2 and TRBJ2-2, with TRBD1 matching 8 bases. The ends lost 1 base at V and 3 bases at J; junction bases unmatched: 4. The CDR3 totals 16 residues. The germline V gene has CDR1 SGHAT and CDR2 FQNNGV. In DNA, the CDR3 is TGTGCCAGCAGCTTAGGTGGACAGGGAGACACCGGGGAGCTGTTTTTT. As protein: CASSLGGQGDTGELFF.

V is TRBV6-5 and J is TRBJ2-5; possibly TRBD2 for D (6 bases). V was pared by 7 bases and J by 3 bases, with 12 bases between. CDR1 is MNHEY and CDR2 is SVGAGI in the germline V gene. This CDR3 has 13 amino acids. The CDR3 region is CASTDWGEETQYF. In DNA, the CDR3 is TGTGCCAGCACCGACTGGGGGGAAGAGACCCAGTACTTC.

Only a few counts were recorded for this clonotype. CDR3 sequence reads: CAWSAGTNTHEQYF. The CDR3 DNA reads as TGTGCCTGGAGCGCCGGGACAAACACGCACGAGCAGTACTTC. The genes are TRBV30 and TRBJ2-7, with D possibly being TRBD1 (6 bases). V lost 3 bases and J 5 bases, leaving 17 bases between the germline ends. This CDR3 has 14 amino acids. CDR1 is GTSNPN, CDR2 SVGIG, per germline (reference sequence).